The TCR beta chain under discussion was sequenced for a study of OX40 agonist ivuxolimab in advanced cancers. Assay used: immunoSEQ multiplex PCR; TCRdb lists only in-frame clones, some missing. The data hold under 95,000 clones, with roughly 89% observed a single time. This CDR3 contains 16 residues. Germline trimming cut 6 bases from V and 8 bases from J; bases unmatched to any gene: 14. From germline, CDR1 is LGHNT and CDR2 FRNRAP. Exclusion of a patient followed from autoimmune disease history or systemic immunosuppression. V and J are TRBV12-5 and TRBJ2-1; 9 bases agree with TRBD2. This clonotype was sampled from an adult with an advanced solid tumor such as melanoma, head and neck, liver or kidney cancer. The specimen comprised CD4+ or CD8+ T cells sorted from blood, sampled in a trial of the OX40 agonist ivuxolimab. CDR3 coding DNA: TGTGCTAGTGGCATGACTAGCGGTGAGGTTGGGTATGAGCAGTTCTTC. This sequence encodes CASGMTSGEVGYEQFF.